What follows describes a single TCR beta chain. The record originates from a study of CD8+CD57+ T cells in acquired aplastic anemia. The germline V gene encodes CDR1 DFQATT and CDR2 SNEGSKA (reference sequence). The CDR3 is 16 residues long. J was trimmed by 2 bases and V by 6 bases; bases with no gene match: 11. The TCR beta profiling, which covered VDJ combination and CDR3 sequence, was carried out using genomic DNA as the template. TCRdb passed the reads through MiXCR, listing each CDR3 protein once. In the table there are around 200,000 distinct CDR3 sequences, about 60% of which are singletons. In patients chosen for sequencing, flow cytometry had shown CD8+CD57+ cell expansion.

The J gene is TRBJ2-2, the V gene TRBV20-1; TRBD2 matches 8 bases. Sequencing was carried out using sorted CD4+, CD8+, or CD8+CD57+ T cells (not recorded which) from PBMCs. This receptor was identified in a human donor with aplastic anemia. The CDR3 loop reads CSAPGGGLGNTGELFF. The CDR3 DNA sequence: TGCAGTGCACCCGGGGGGGGACTAGGCAACACCGGGGAGCTGTTTTTT.